This passage covers 24 T cell receptor beta chains from one sample sequenced in a study of CD8 T cells in Susac syndrome. RNA amounts of about 0.5 to 1 ug underwent reverse transcription with random hexamers. TCRdb reprocessed the immunoSEQ multiplex PCR reads via MiXCR and lists one record per CDR3 protein. The sample consists of about 240,000 distinct CDR3 sequences, 90% to 96% of them appearing once. The specimen sequenced was CD4+ T cells from PBMCs. These receptors originate from a human donor with Susac syndrome.

V gene TRBV30 combines with J gene TRBJ2-7, with TRBD2 matching 7 bases. CDR3 length equals 15 residues. J lost 4 bases, V lost 1 base, and 10 bases had no gene match. Germline loops: CDR1 GTSNPN, CDR2 SVGIG (reference sequence). CDR3 sequence (DNA): TGTGCCTGGAGTGGCGTCGCGGGAGTAGGGTACGAGCAGTACTTC. It codes for CAWSGVAGVGYEQYF.

The chain employs TRBV20-1 and TRBJ2-1, with TRBD1 matching 12 bases. CDR3 size: 14 residues. The ends lost 5 bases at V and 7 bases at J; junction bases unmatched: 6. The germline V gene has CDR1 DFQATT and CDR2 SNEGSKA (reference sequence). CDR3 residues: CSASGQGAGNEQFF. The CDR3 DNA is TGCAGTGCTTCGGGACAGGGGGCCGGGAATGAGCAGTTCTTC.

The V gene is TRBV21-1, the J gene TRBJ1-1; the table's D call, TRBD1, has no DNA check behind it. TRBV21-1 is reported as a pseudogene. This CDR3 has 13 amino acids. CDR3: CASSVQGATEAFF. As DNA, the CDR3 is TGTGCCAGCAGCGTACAGGGGGCGACTGAAGCTTTCTTT.

This chain uses TRBV5-1 with TRBJ2-5; D perhaps matches TRBD2 (5 bases). The germline V gene has CDR1 SGHRS and CDR2 YFSETQ. V lost 2 bases and J lost 2, with 10 bases in between. The CDR3 runs 14 residues. The DNA of the CDR3 is TGCGCCAGCAGCTTAAGGAGGAGTCAAGAGACCCAGTACTTC. It encodes CASSLRRSQETQYF.

The genes are TRBV3-1 and TRBJ1-1; D gene ambiguous. This CDR3 spans 15 amino acids. Germline V lookup: CDR1 LGHDT, CDR2 YNNKEL (reference sequence). Between the trimmed V and J ends, which lost 5 bases and 7 bases, there was a span of 20 bases. CDR3 bases: TGTGCCAGCAGCTCCGACACACGGGGTATCTTTGAAGCTTTCTTT. Amino acids: CASSSDTRGIFEAFF.

This chain connects TRBV9 to TRBJ2-1, with 12 nucleotides matching TRBD2. J gave up 8 bases and V 1 base, and 16 bases lay outside the gene matches. The CDR3 is made up of 19 amino acids. Germline V CDR1 and CDR2: SGDLS, YYNGEE. This CDR3 is CASSVIGLAGPPGRHEQFF. The DNA of the CDR3 is TGTGCCAGCAGCGTAATTGGACTAGCGGGACCCCCCGGTCGTCATGAGCAGTTCTTC.

The V call is TRBV29-1, the J call TRBJ2-5, with TRBD2 matching over 13 bases. Losses at the gene ends were 7 bases for V and 5 bases for J; bases not matched to a gene: 7. Germline V gene sequence: CDR1 SQVTM, CDR2 ANQGSEA. The CDR3 length is 14 residues. The CDR3 spells CSARGTSGTETQYF. CDR3 coding DNA: TGCAGCGCGCGAGGGACTAGCGGGACCGAGACCCAGTACTTC.

The chain links TRBV20-1 to TRBJ2-7, with D perhaps TRBD1 (6 bases). Per germline, CDR1 DFQATT and CDR2 SNEGSKA (reference sequence). V lost 6 bases and J 2 bases, leaving 17 bases between the germline ends. The length of the CDR3 is 14 residues. This CDR3 reads CSAGMDSYPYEQYF. Here the CDR3 DNA reads TGCAGTGCGGGAATGGACAGTTACCCCTACGAGCAGTACTTC.

This clonotype has only one observation. The gene calls are TRBV2 and TRBJ2-7, with 10 bases aligning to TRBD2. Trimming at V came to 6 bases and at J to 5 bases, leaving 16 bases not matched to a gene. The CDR3 length is 17 residues. CDR1 is SNHLY and CDR2 is FYNNEI in the germline V gene. CDR3 in amino acids: CASSAITGLAGVHEQYF. DNA for the CDR3: TGTGCCAGCAGCGCCATAACCGGGCTAGCGGGAGTGCACGAGCAGTACTTC.

J is TRBJ2-7 and V is TRBV19; 7 nucleotides align to TRBD1. After removal of 6 bases from V and 2 bases from J, the junction contained 10 bases not matched to a gene. The CDR3 is 15 amino acids. Germline V lookup: CDR1 LNHDA, CDR2 SQIVND (reference sequence). CDR3 amino acids: CASRLTDREPYEQYF. In DNA form, the CDR3 reads TGTGCCAGTAGGCTCACCGACAGGGAGCCCTACGAGCAGTACTTC.

This sequence joins TRBV12-3 or TRBV12-4 and TRBJ1-5; 7 nucleotides align to TRBD1. The J segment lost 3 bases and the V segment lost 4 bases, leaving 6 bases of the junction unmatched. The CDR3 is made up of 15 amino acids. In nucleotides, the CDR3 is TGTGCCAGCAGTTGGGGAGGGGGCAACAATCAGCCCCAGCATTTT. Translated, it gives CASSWGGGNNQPQHF.

The rearrangement joins TRBV12-3 or TRBV12-4 to TRBJ2-1; no firm D call. The CDR3 is 14 residues long. V lost 5 bases and J 8 bases, leaving 16 bases between the germline ends. In DNA, the CDR3 is TGTGCCAGCAGTACGTACCCCAACAACGATGAGCAGTTCTTC. Amino acid sequence: CASSTYPNNDEQFF.

This sequence joins TRBV20-1 and TRBJ2-3; the D is unclear. Trimming took off 6 bases at V and 4 bases at J, with 20 bases between the two ends. The germline CDR1 and CDR2 sequences are DFQATT and SNEGSKA (reference sequence). The CDR3 consists of 15 residues. CDR3 loop: CSAPRPSSGADTQYF. CDR3 in DNA: TGCAGTGCCCCTCGTCCCTCAAGTGGGGCAGATACGCAGTATTTT.

The chain couples TRBV29-1 to TRBJ2-3; D unclear. This CDR3 contains 14 residues. V was clipped by 7 bases and J by 1 base, with 15 bases between them. CDR1 is SQVTM, CDR2 ANQGSEA, per germline. DNA of the CDR3: TGCAGCGCGTCGGACGTTAGTGGCACAGATACGCAGTATTTT. Protein product: CSASDVSGTDTQYF.

The rearrangement links TRBV5-1 to TRBJ2-1; D gene uncertain. V lost 0 bases and J lost 0, with 4 bases in between. The V gene's germline CDR1 is SGHRS and CDR2 YFSETQ. CDR3 length: 14 amino acids. The CDR3 reads CASSLGYSYNEQFF. The CDR3 nucleotides are TGCGCCAGCAGCTTGGGCTACTCCTACAATGAGCAGTTCTTC.

The chain has TRBV10-3 and TRBJ2-7; 11 bases are a match to TRBD2. The CDR3 extends over 16 amino acids. With 3 bases clipped from V and 0 bases from J, the junction kept 4 bases outside the gene matches. CDR1 is ENHRY, CDR2 SYGVKD, per germline. The CDR3 DNA reads TGTGCCATCAGTGACCCCGGGACTAGCGGCTCCTACGAGCAGTACTTC. Its protein product is CAISDPGTSGSYEQYF.

This chain links TRBV27 with TRBJ2-1; 14 nucleotides match TRBD2. Losses at the gene ends were 5 bases for V and 2 bases for J; bases not matched to a gene: 11. The V gene's germline CDR1 is MNHEY and CDR2 SMNVEV (reference sequence). CDR3 size: 19 residues. The DNA of the CDR3 is TGTGCCAGCAGTCCACCGGGACTAGCGGGAGTCCTAGCCTACAATGAGCAGTTCTTC. Its translation: CASSPPGLAGVLAYNEQFF.

The CDR3 DNA reads as TGTGCCAGCAGCCCTAGTTGGACAGAAACTAATGAAAAACTGTTTTTT. Its translation: CASSPSWTETNEKLFF. The rearrangement links TRBV11-1 to TRBJ1-4; D possibly corresponds to TRBD1 (6 bases). From germline, CDR1 is SGHAT and CDR2 FQDESV (reference sequence). This CDR3 is built from 16 residues. Trimming took off 5 bases at V and 1 base at J, with 14 bases between the two ends.

The chain joins TRBV4-1 to TRBJ2-3, with 8 bases that match TRBD1. Trimming took 3 bases from V and 5 from J; bases not matched to a gene: 4. Per the germline V gene, CDR1 is MGHRA and CDR2 is YSYEKL. This CDR3 region has 14 residues. CDR3 nucleotide sequence: TGCGCCAGCAGCCAGCCGACAGGGGTAGATACGCAGTATTTT. It is translated as CASSQPTGVDTQYF.

V and J are TRBV9 and TRBJ2-2; D call uncertain. Germline V CDR1 and CDR2: SGDLS, YYNGEE. V was cut by 2 bases and J by 0 bases, with 8 bases left in between. This CDR3 has 15 amino acids. CDR3 sequence reads: CASSVSPTNTGELFF. The CDR3 DNA follows: TGTGCCAGCAGCGTTTCCCCCACGAACACCGGGGAGCTGTTTTTT.

The V call is TRBV3-1, the J call TRBJ1-1; no definite D call. There are 14 residues in the CDR3. V was pared by 2 bases and J by 1 base, with 8 bases between. CDR1 is LGHDT, CDR2 YNNKEL, per germline (reference sequence). The DNA of the CDR3 is TGTGCCAGCAGCCAAACTCCAGGGAACACTGAAGCTTTCTTT. It codes for CASSQTPGNTEAFF.

The chain joins TRBV6-5 to TRBJ1-2; TRBD1 agrees at 8 bases. CDR3 length: 14 amino acids. V was clipped by 5 bases and J by 7 bases; unmatched bases: 9. Per germline, CDR1 MNHEY and CDR2 SVGAGI. CDR3 DNA: TGTGCCAGCAGTCGGGGACAGGCTGTGGTTGGCTACACCTTC. This encodes CASSRGQAVVGYTF.

The J gene is TRBJ1-5, the V gene TRBV20-1; 10 bases are shared with TRBD1. The V gene's germline CDR1 is DFQATT and CDR2 SNEGSKA (reference sequence). The CDR3 spans 17 residues. The junction had 14 bases not matched to a gene; V was cut back by 3 bases and J by 6 bases. For the CDR3, the DNA is TGCAGTGCTAGTCCGGGACAGGGGACCCTGGGAGGTCAGCCCCAGCATTTT. Its translation is CSASPGQGTLGGQPQHF.

The chain joins TRBV6-2 or TRBV6-3 to TRBJ2-7, with TRBD2 as a possible D gene (6 bases). This CDR3 region has 13 residues. The germline gives CDR1 MNHEY, CDR2 SVGEGT. With 7 bases removed from V and 10 bases from J, the gap between germline ends came to 20 bases. CDR3: CASMAPGRRDQYF. CDR3 DNA sequence: TGTGCCAGCATGGCTCCCGGGAGAAGGGATCAGTACTTC.